The 23 T cell receptor beta chains in this list originate from one sample, sequenced in a study of shared clonotypes between healthy human individuals. Clones were read by immunoSEQ multiplex PCR, and TCRdb kept only the in-frame ones, dropping some. The sample carries about 980,000 clones, about 80% recorded once. Sequenced material: memory CD4+ T cells sorted from blood. Subset defined: CD45RA-negative fraction. These receptors came from a man aged 18 to 30 in good health.

There are many counts of this clone. This chain joins TRBV5-1 and TRBJ2-7; TRBD2 matches 16 bases. Trimming removed 7 bases from V and 6 bases from J; junction bases left unmatched: 7. The CDR3 sequence is 15 residues long. Germline values: CDR1 SGHRS, CDR2 YFSETQ. The CDR3 DNA reads TGCGCCAGCTCCAAGGGGACTAGCGGGGGGGGCGAGCAGTACTTC. The encoded protein is CASSKGTSGGGEQYF.

CDR3 DNA sequence: TGTGCCAGCAGCCCCGGGGGCATATCTAACTATGGCTACACCTTC. It codes for CASSPGGISNYGYTF. This chain uses TRBV7-2 with TRBJ1-2; a possible D gene is TRBD1 (6 bases). With 5 bases removed from V and 0 bases from J, the gap between germline ends came to 13 bases. CDR1 is SGHTA, CDR2 FQGNSA, per germline. The CDR3 has 15 residues. The full variable domain, completed using reference TRBV7-2 and TRBJ1-2, is GAGVSQSPSNKVTEKGKDVELRCDPISGHTALYWYRQSLGQGLEFLIYFQGNSAPDKSGLPSDRFSAERTGGSVSTLTIQRTQQEDSAVYLCASSPGGISNYGYTFGSGTRLTVV.

This chain connects TRBV10-3 to TRBJ1-2, with 8 nucleotides matching TRBD1. Germline values: CDR1 ENHRY, CDR2 SYGVKD. The V and J ends lost 2 bases and 4 bases, in that order; junction bases with no gene match: 9. CDR3 length: 16 amino acids. CDR3 region: CAISEPRTGQTYGYTF. As DNA, the CDR3 is TGTGCCATCAGTGAGCCTAGGACAGGGCAAACCTATGGCTACACCTTC.

This clone was recorded a few times. The J gene is TRBJ1-1, the V gene TRBV28; 8 bases are a match to TRBD1. The CDR3 covers 18 residues. V shed 6 bases and J 0 bases; nucleotides not matched to a gene: 15. Germline V gene data show CDR1 as MDHEN and CDR2 as SYDVKM. The CDR3 protein is CASSTGQGRTKLNTEAFF. The CDR3, as DNA: TGTGCCAGCAGCACTGGACAGGGAAGAACAAAGTTGAACACTGAAGCTTTCTTT.

The chain links TRBV5-1 to TRBJ1-2; TRBD1 aligns across 10 bases. Germline V gene data show CDR1 as SGHRS and CDR2 as YFSETQ. J was trimmed by 4 bases and V by 0 bases; bases with no gene match: 9. The CDR3 runs 17 residues. The CDR3: CASSLETGGSLRYGYTF. CDR3 DNA sequence: TGCGCCAGCAGCTTGGAGACAGGGGGCTCCCTACGCTATGGCTACACCTTC.

The CDR3 region is CASSGDGSFTYEQYF. The CDR3 region has the DNA TGTGCCAGCAGTGGAGATGGGAGTTTTACCTACGAGCAGTACTTC. The chain couples TRBV6-5 to TRBJ2-7; a weak D match, TRBD2 (5 bases). The CDR3 has 15 amino acids. Trimming removed 5 bases from V and 2 bases from J, with 16 bases in between. Germline values: CDR1 MNHEY, CDR2 SVGAGI.

This chain connects TRBV30 to TRBJ1-2; D remains ambiguous. This CDR3 is 13 amino acids long. CDR1 is GTSNPN and CDR2 is SVGIG in the germline V gene (reference sequence). Trimming pared 4 bases from V and 4 bases from J, leaving 13 bases between. The CDR3 sequence: CAWKGIGFYGYTF. The CDR3 DNA sequence: TGTGCCTGGAAAGGCATTGGGTTCTATGGCTACACCTTC.

The chain combines TRBV11-1 with TRBJ2-2; no definite D call. The V gene lost 2 bases and the J gene lost 3 bases, with 4 bases spanning the gap. This CDR3 region has 13 residues. Germline CDR1 SGHAT, CDR2 FQDESV (reference sequence). The CDR3 region has the DNA TGTGCCAGCAGCTTAATTTACACCGGGGAGCTGTTTTTT. Amino acids: CASSLIYTGELFF.

The gene calls are TRBV5-1 and TRBJ2-7; D remains ambiguous. This CDR3 comprises 15 residues. V lost 0 bases to trimming and J lost 0 bases, with 10 bases between them. Germline CDR1 reads SGHRS; CDR2 reads YFSETQ. The DNA of the CDR3 is TGCGCCAGCAGCTTGGAGGTCAGAAGCTCCTACGAGCAGTACTTC. This sequence encodes CASSLEVRSSYEQYF.

The chain is built from TRBV29-1 and TRBJ1-2, with TRBD1 as a possible D gene (5 bases). V shed 6 bases and J shed 8 bases, with 19 bases lying between them. The CDR3 totals 13 residues. Germline lookup yields CDR1 SQVTM and CDR2 ANQGSEA. The CDR3: CSVDVTAFQGYTF. CDR3 coding DNA: TGCAGCGTCGACGTGACAGCTTTTCAAGGCTACACCTTC.

With regard to this clone: Different DNA sequences within this sample yield the same CDR3. The J gene is TRBJ1-1, the V gene TRBV5-1; D is ambiguous. Trimming pared 0 bases from V and 1 base from J, leaving 7 bases between. This CDR3 has 14 residues. Germline V gives CDR1 SGHRS, CDR2 YFSETQ. CDR3 in DNA: TGCGCCAGCAGCTTGGACAGACCGAACACTGAAGCTTTCTTT. Protein product: CASSLDRPNTEAFF.

The CDR3 here is CASSLVVFDYNEQFF. In DNA, the CDR3 is TGTGCCAGCAGCTTGGTTGTGTTTGATTACAATGAGCAGTTCTTC. The chain employs TRBV5-6 and TRBJ2-1; D is undetermined. CDR1 is SGHDT, CDR2 YYEEEE, per germline. Trimming removed 0 bases at V and 4 bases at J, with 11 bases between. The CDR3 sequence is 15 residues long.

This chain connects TRBV5-1 to TRBJ1-1; tentatively, D is TRBD1 (5 bases). CDR3 size: 16 residues. CDR1 and CDR2 from the germline V gene are SGHRS and YFSETQ. Trimming shortened V by 1 base and J by 4 bases, and 17 bases separated the two germline ends. The CDR3 bases are TGCGCCAGCAGCTTGAATGACGTTGCGGGGACCACTGAAGCTTTCTTT. Encoded protein: CASSLNDVAGTTEAFF.

The chain joins TRBV28 to TRBJ2-5; D is uncertain. Trimming cost V 7 bases and J 3 bases, with 18 bases left between them. This CDR3 region has 15 residues. The germline V gene encodes CDR1 MDHEN and CDR2 SYDVKM. Here the CDR3 reads CASIGRNVRKETQYF. As DNA, the CDR3 is TGTGCCAGCATCGGGCGGAACGTGCGGAAAGAGACCCAGTACTTC.

This clone was seen more than once but under ten times. In DNA form, the CDR3 reads TGCGCCAGCAGCTCGGGACTAGCGGGAGCGCAAGATACGCAGTATTTT. The encoded protein is CASSSGLAGAQDTQYF. The gene calls are TRBV5-1 and TRBJ2-3; the match to TRBD2 covers 14 bases. V gave up 3 bases and J gave up 5 bases; unmatched junction bases: 5. From germline, CDR1 is SGHRS and CDR2 YFSETQ. This CDR3 region has 16 residues.

This chain joins TRBV10-3 and TRBJ1-2; weak D call: TRBD1 (6 bases). The CDR3 length is 11 residues. V lost 6 bases and J 9 bases, leaving 11 bases between the germline ends. Germline assignment: CDR1 ENHRY and CDR2 SYGVKD. In nucleotides, the CDR3 is TGTGCCATCAGGGGACAATCCCGCTACACCTTC. Its protein product is CAIRGQSRYTF.

Here the CDR3 reads CASSIDPLPGGHGYTF. The CDR3 region has the DNA TGTGCCAGTAGTATAGACCCCCTCCCGGGGGGTCACGGCTACACCTTC. This rearrangement joins TRBV19 to TRBJ1-2, with D possibly TRBD1 on 5 matching bases. The CDR3 totals 16 residues. Germline lookup yields CDR1 LNHDA and CDR2 SQIVND (reference sequence). The V end was cut by 0 bases, the J end by 8 bases, with 19 bases between.

This chain uses TRBV6-1 with TRBJ2-1; D possibly matches TRBD1 or TRBD2 (6 bases each). The CDR3 spans 16 residues. Trimming took off 4 bases at V and 7 bases at J, with 20 bases between the two ends. Germline loops: CDR1 MNHNS, CDR2 SASEGT. The CDR3 DNA reads TGTGCCAGCAGTGCAACCCCTGAGACTAGGGGGAATGAGCAGTTCTTC. It translates to CASSATPETRGNEQFF.

The rearrangement links TRBV2 to TRBJ2-2; possibly TRBD1 for D (6 bases). V gave up 7 bases and J gave up 3 bases, with 15 bases separating them. CDR3 length: 15 residues. The V gene's germline CDR1 is SNHLY and CDR2 FYNNEI. The CDR3 is CASKGGQADTGELFF. The CDR3, as DNA: TGTGCCAGCAAAGGGGGTCAGGCGGACACCGGGGAGCTGTTTTTT.

The chain couples TRBV10-1 to TRBJ2-1, with D hard to call. V dropped 4 bases and J dropped 8 bases, with 9 bases sitting between them. There are 12 residues in the CDR3. CDR1 and CDR2 from the germline V gene are WNHNN and SYGVQD (reference sequence). CDR3 DNA: TGCGCCAGCAGTGTATCCCTCGATGAGCAGTTCTTC. Residues: CASSVSLDEQFF.

Comments on this clone: The junction differs from germline at one of its ends, possibly a read error. The chain recombines TRBV5-1 with TRBJ2-5; 7 bases agree with TRBD2. Per germline, CDR1 SGHRS and CDR2 YFSETQ. There are 15 residues in the CDR3. In nucleotides, the CDR3 is TGCGCCAGCAGTTTGGAGGGACTACCCGCCGAGACCCAGTACTTC. This codes for CASSLEGLPAETQYF.

The J gene is TRBJ2-5, the V gene TRBV5-6; 12 positions match TRBD2. CDR1 and CDR2 (germline): SGHDT, YYEEEE. The CDR3 totals 14 residues. The V gene end was trimmed by 3 bases and the J gene end by 7 bases; junction bases not matched to a gene: 4. In nucleotides, the CDR3 is TGTGCCAGCAGCTCTCTAGCGGGGGGGCGGACCCAGTACTTC. As protein: CASSSLAGGRTQYF.

The rearrangement links TRBV2 to TRBJ2-6, with 11 bases aligning to TRBD1. V dropped 0 bases and J dropped 2; count of bases not matched to a gene: 0. CDR1 is SNHLY, CDR2 FYNNEI, per germline. This CDR3 has 17 residues. The CDR3 region is CASSEAGQGAGANVLTF. DNA for the CDR3: TGTGCCAGCAGTGAAGCGGGACAGGGGGCTGGGGCCAACGTCCTGACTTTC.